This T cell receptor beta chain was identified during a study of technical replicates of blood from a few donors. Only in-frame clones appear in the TCRdb table, and some are missing; sequencing was by immunoSEQ multiplex PCR. Counted here are about 82,000 clones, nearly 96% occurring once; the ten biggest clones make up 0.37%. The length of the CDR3 is 14 residues. V lost 7 bases and J lost 0, with 12 bases in between. Germline CDR1 LNHNV, CDR2 YYDKDF (reference sequence). The sequence was obtained from a human donor in good health. The sample consisted of T cells isolated from PBMCs. V is TRBV15 and J is TRBJ1-2; D unresolved. CDR3 sequence: CATTSVYSNYGYTF. As DNA, the CDR3 is TGTGCCACCACCTCGGTGTATTCTAACTATGGCTACACCTTC. Supplemented by reference TRBV15 and TRBJ1-2, the full variable domain reads DAMVIQNPRYQVTQFGKPVTLSCSQTLNHNVMYWYQQKSSQAPKLLFHYYDKDFNNEADTPDNFQSRRPNTSFCFLDIRSPGLGDTAMYLCATTSVYSNYGYTFGSGTRLTVV.